The T cell receptor (beta chain) described here comes from a study of cytomegalovirus exposure and HLA in healthy donors. This CDR3 spans 16 amino acids. Trimming shortened V by 2 bases and J by 0 bases, and 14 bases separated the two germline ends. The germline V gene encodes CDR1 LNHDA and CDR2 SQIVND (reference sequence). PCR involved 60 Vbeta and 13 Jbeta primers. Clones were read by immunoSEQ multiplex PCR, and TCRdb kept only the in-frame ones, dropping some. This table has 100,000 to 150,000 clones, 78% appearing once. The chain has TRBV19 and TRBJ2-7, with D unresolved. The sequenced material came from PBMCs. The sequence was collected from a man aged 40-49 years in good health and CMV-seronegative. DNA of the CDR3: TGTGCCAGTAGTATAATTGTTGGAGTTAGCTCCTACGAGCAGTACTTC. Translated, it gives CASSIIVGVSSYEQYF.